These 5 T cell receptor beta chains came from one sample sequenced in a study of CD4 and CD8 cells across lung adenocarcinoma regions. Using its own MiXCR run on the PCR reads, TCRdb lists one record per CDR3 protein. Of 5,500 to 7,000 distinct CDR3 sequences detected, over 40% appear once; the ten largest clones hold more than 85%. The sequencing sample was made of CD8+ T cells from the margin of a lung tumor. The receptors were sampled from a male donor with lung adenocarcinoma. The CD4 and CD8 labels of this study may be unreliable.

In this sample, this clonotype turned up many times. V and J are TRBV12-3 or TRBV12-4 and TRBJ2-1, with D tentatively TRBD2 (6 bases). The CDR3 totals 14 residues. The ends were cut back, 1 base at V and 7 bases at J, with 11 bases in the middle. The CDR3 loop reads CASSLVASENEQFF. The CDR3 DNA is TGTGCCAGCAGTTTAGTGGCTAGCGAGAATGAGCAGTTCTTC.

In its sample, this clonotype was seen many times. The chain links TRBV6-5 to TRBJ2-3; D ambiguous. This CDR3 has 11 residues. The V gene's germline CDR1 is MNHEY and CDR2 SVGAGI. Trimming shortened V by 2 bases and J by 5 bases, and 2 bases separated the two germline ends. This CDR3 reads CASSYGDTQYF. CDR3 nucleotide sequence: TGTGCCAGCAGTTACGGAGATACGCAGTATTTT.

The chain recombines TRBV27 with TRBJ2-3, with 14 bases matching TRBD2. The trim removed 5 bases at V and 2 bases at J, leaving 6 bases unmatched. CDR1 is MNHEY and CDR2 is SMNVEV in the germline V gene (reference sequence). This CDR3 comprises 17 residues. The CDR3 DNA is TGTGCCAGCAGTCCCAGACTAGCGGGAGGGATCACAGATACGCAGTATTTT. This translates into CASSPRLAGGITDTQYF.

J is TRBJ1-2 and V is TRBV6-1; maybe TRBD1 (6 bases). Deletions cut 7 bases from V and 5 bases from J, with 20 bases between. This CDR3 has 15 residues. The germline V gene encodes CDR1 MNHNS and CDR2 SASEGT. This CDR3 reads CASTDQGLGWYGYTF. The CDR3 DNA reads as TGTGCCAGCACCGATCAGGGGTTGGGGTGGTATGGCTACACCTTC.

Concerning this clonotype: The CDR3 carries no conserved terminal phenylalanine or tryptophan, so it likely arises from a read error. CDR3 nucleotide sequence: TGTGCCAGCAGTGATTACGGCATGGGAGAGACCCAGTACTCT. Translated, it gives CASSDYGMGETQYS. The chain links TRBV6-1 to TRBJ2-5; D is unresolved. Germline values: CDR1 MNHNS, CDR2 SASEGT. The ends were cut back, 3 bases at V and 4 bases at J, with 12 bases in the middle. This CDR3 is built from 14 residues.